A selection of T cell receptor beta chains follows, all from one sample in a study of spatial heterogeneity in lung cancer. TCRdb reprocessed the 5' RACE reads with MiXCR, giving one entry per CDR3 protein. Found here are some 37,000 distinct CDR3 sequences, roughly 7.4% of them singletons; the top ten hold 25% to 30%. Source: PBMCs, taken at surgery. These receptors originate from a male donor with early-stage non-small cell lung cancer. CDR3s include the opening cysteine and the closing phenylalanine or tryptophan. The D gene is left open where the match is weak. A row's size may be missing; if present it is once, few, many or a size class.

clone_size	v_call	d_call	j_call	cdr3_aa	cdr3_nt
few	TRBV7-2	TRBD2	TRBJ2-1	CASRGGTSGVREQFF	TGTGCCAGCAGAGGGGGGACTAGCGGGGTTCGTGAGCAGTTCTTC
many	TRBV6-5	NA	TRBJ2-3	CASSYSEQSNTQYF	TGTGCCAGCAGTTACTCCGAACAAAGCAATACGCAGTATTTT
many	TRBV7-2	NA	TRBJ1-1	CASSSGIEAFF	TGTGCCAGCAGCTCAGGAATTGAAGCTTTCTTT
many	TRBV7-9	NA	TRBJ1-5	CASSSAGWGPNQPQHF	TGTGCCAGCAGCTCAGCCGGGTGGGGCCCCAATCAGCCCCAGCATTTT
few	TRBV5-4	NA	TRBJ1-2	CASSFFSGGYTF	TGTGCCAGCAGCTTCTTTTCCGGGGGCTACACCTTC
many	TRBV5-1	NA	TRBJ2-3	CASSLVLAGTDTQYF	TGCGCCAGCAGCTTGGTACTAGCAGGTACAGATACGCAGTATTTT
few	TRBV7-2	TRBD1	TRBJ2-5	CASSSRQGGAETQYF	TGTGCCAGCAGCTCCCGACAGGGGGGGGCAGAGACCCAGTACTTC
many	TRBV6-5	NA	TRBJ2-6	CASSPRWGASSGANVLTF	TGTGCCAGCAGTCCCCGGTGGGGGGCCTCTTCTGGGGCCAACGTCCTGACTTTC
many	TRBV30	TRBD2	TRBJ2-2	CAWSYLTSGRGTGELFF	TGTGCCTGGAGTTACCTTACTAGCGGGAGAGGCACCGGGGAGCTGTTTTTT
NA	TRBV7-3	TRBD1	TRBJ2-3	CASSFGQGTDTQYF	TGTGCCAGCAGCTTCGGACAGGGCACAGATACGCAGTATTTT
many	TRBV2	TRBD2	TRBJ2-1	CASRTSGYNEQFF	TGTGCCAGCCGGACTAGCGGGTACAATGAGCAGTTCTTC
many	TRBV21-1	NA	TRBJ2-7	CASSKAFRGHEQYF	TGTGCCAGCAGCAAAGCGTTTCGGGGCCACGAGCAGTACTTC